A selection of T cell receptor beta chains follows, all from one sample in a study of blood T cells in healthy people across ages. Each CDR3 protein gets one entry after TCRdb re-called the 5' RACE reads with MiXCR. The sample shows 1,800,000 or so distinct CDR3 sequences, roughly 43% of them seen only once. Sequenced input: blood. These receptors were collected from a human donor in good health. The CDR3 runs from the conserved cysteine through the conserved F or W. The D gene is left open where the match is weak. The size of a clone is reported for some rows only, either as once, few or many, or as a class for expanded clones.

>TRBV28|TRBJ2-7|NA|NA
TGTGCCAGCCTGAAGGGAATTTGGTCCTACGAGCAGTACTTC
CASLKGIWSYEQYF
>TRBV11-3|TRBJ2-3|NA|NA
TGTGCCAGCAGCTTGGGGGGCAGTAAACGAGATACGCAGTATTTT
CASSLGGSKRDTQYF
>TRBV24-1|TRBJ1-5|NA|NA
TGTGCCACCAGTGAGGGGTATAGCAATCAGCCCCAGCATTTT
CATSEGYSNQPQHF
>TRBV5-4|TRBJ2-3|NA|NA
TGTGCCAGCAGCCCCGGGGGCTGGGAAAATACGCAGTATTTT
CASSPGGWENTQYF
>TRBV3-1|TRBJ2-5|few|NA
TGTGCCAGCAGCCAAGGATTTCAGACCCAGTACTTC
CASSQGFQTQYF
>TRBV7-2|TRBJ1-6|few|NA
TGTGCCAGCAGCCGGAACCAGGGTCGGGATTCACCCCTCCACTTT
CASSRNQGRDSPLHF
>TRBV7-6|TRBJ1-2|NA|NA
TGTGCCAGCAGCTTGCATATGGGAGCCGGGGGCAGATATGGCTACACCTTC
CASSLHMGAGGRYGYTF
>TRBV24-1|TRBJ1-5|NA|NA
TGTGCCACCAGTGAGGGGGGGGTTGGGCAGCCCCAGCATTTT
CATSEGGVGQPQHF
>TRBV7-2|TRBJ2-3|few|TRBD2
TGTGCCAGCAGGCCGGGGGGGCCCACAGATACGCAGTATTTT
CASRPGGPTDTQYF
>TRBV6-6|TRBJ1-6|NA|NA
TGTGCCAGCAGTTACTCGCCGGACTTAAATTCACCCCTCCACTTT
CASSYSPDLNSPLHF
>TRBV7-2|TRBJ1-2|few|NA
TGTGCCGCAAGTAAGGGGATTTGGCATGGCTACACCTTC
CAASKGIWHGYTF
>TRBV28|TRBJ1-4|NA|NA
TGTGCCAGCAGCCACAGACAGGAGTATGAAAAACTGTTTTTT
CASSHRQEYEKLFF
>TRBV15|TRBJ1-4|few|NA
TGTGCCACCAGCAGAGACAGGGTTGCAACTAATGAAAAACTGTTTTTT
CATSRDRVATNEKLFF
>TRBV28|TRBJ1-1|once|TRBD1
TGTGCCAGCAGTTCCTCCCCGGGACAGGGGTGGAGGACTGAAGCTTTCTTT
CASSSSPGQGWRTEAFF
>TRBV25-1|TRBJ1-6|NA|NA
TGTGCCAGCATCCGAACCTGGGTCAGGGGAGGTTCACCCCTCCACTTT
CASIRTWVRGGSPLHF
>TRBV27|TRBJ1-1|NA|TRBD1
TGTGCCAGCAGCTACAGGGGTAGGGCTTTCTTT
CASSYRGRAFF
>TRBV5-1|TRBJ2-4|few|NA
TGCGCCAGCAGCTTAAATTTACAGTGGGAGCAGTACTTC
CASSLNLQWEQYF
>TRBV7-9|TRBJ2-7|NA|NA
TGTGCCAGCAGCTTGGGCTACAGGGCGAGGGAGCAGTACTTC
CASSLGYRAREQYF
>TRBV7-7|TRBJ1-4|few|NA
TGTGCCAGCAGCCCCCGGGGCCCACAAGCAACTAATGAAAAACTGTTTTTT
CASSPRGPQATNEKLFF
>TRBV19|TRBJ1-2|NA|NA
TGTGCCAGTAGTATAGTAGGGCAGGCCTATGGCTACACCTTC
CASSIVGQAYGYTF
>TRBV2|TRBJ2-3|NA|NA
TGTGCCAGCAGTGAACGGTCCCGCAGCACAGATACGCAGTATTTT
CASSERSRSTDTQYF
>TRBV7-2|TRBJ1-1|NA|NA
TGTGCCAGCAGCTTATTTAGGGCGAACACTGAAGCTTTCTTT
CASSLFRANTEAFF
>TRBV9|TRBJ2-3|NA|NA
TGTGCCAGCAGCGTAGGGAAACTGCCCACAGATACGCAGTATTTT
CASSVGKLPTDTQYF
>TRBV6-2/TRBV6-3|TRBJ2-3|NA|TRBD2
TGTGCCAGCAGTTCGGGACTACCCTTGGCAGATACGCAGTATTTT
CASSSGLPLADTQYF
>TRBV29-1|TRBJ2-3|few|TRBD1
TGCAGCGGTAGACAGACAGGGGGGGAAGATACGCAGTATTTT
CSGRQTGGEDTQYF
>TRBV7-3|TRBJ2-3|NA|NA
TGTGCCAGCAGCTGGGGGGCCCCAGATACGCAGTATTTT
CASSWGAPDTQYF
>TRBV10-3|TRBJ2-3|many|NA
TGTGCCATCAGTGATCGGGGGTTTGATACGCAGTATTTT
CAISDRGFDTQYF
>TRBV6-2/TRBV6-3|TRBJ1-5|few|NA
TGTGCCAGCAGTTACGTACGGGTTTCGCAGCCCCAGCATTTT
CASSYVRVSQPQHF
>TRBV10-3|TRBJ2-1|few|TRBD1
TGTGCCATCACCGGACAGGGGGCGGGTGAGCAGTTCTTC
CAITGQGAGEQFF
>TRBV4-1|TRBJ1-2|few|NA
TGCGCCAGCAGCCAGGGGAGGGCCCTCGGCTACACCTTC
CASSQGRALGYTF
>TRBV29-1|TRBJ2-3|NA|NA
TGCAGCGTCGCGGGACAGCGTAACACAGATATGCAGTATTTT
CSVAGQRNTDMQYF
>TRBV6-2/TRBV6-3|TRBJ1-2|NA|NA
TGTGCCAGCAGTTACAAGGACTATGGCTACACCTTC
CASSYKDYGYTF
>TRBV12-3/TRBV12-4|TRBJ1-2|NA|NA
TGTGCCAGCAGTCCTACAGGCTATGGTTTAAACTATGGCTACACCTTC
CASSPTGYGLNYGYTF
>TRBV28|TRBJ2-7|few|TRBD1
TGTGCCAGCAGTTTATCTAAGGGCAGGGGGAGCGACGAGCAGTACTTC
CASSLSKGRGSDEQYF
>TRBV5-1|TRBJ2-7|few|NA
TGCGCCAGCAGCGTGCGGGACACGATAGCCGACGAGCAGTACTTC
CASSVRDTIADEQYF
>TRBV29-1|TRBJ2-7|few|NA
TGCGGCGTTGTTGAGGACTCCTACGAGCAGTACTTC
CGVVEDSYEQYF
>TRBV6-5|TRBJ2-5|NA|TRBD1
TGTGCCAGCACCCCAAGGGGGACAGGGGCGCTGGAGACCCAGTACTTC
CASTPRGTGALETQYF
>TRBV6-2/TRBV6-3|TRBJ2-4|NA|NA
TGTGCCAGCAGTTACAGGCTTTTGGGGCAGTACTTC
CASSYRLLGQYF
>TRBV7-2|TRBJ1-1|few|NA
TGTGCCAGCAGCTTAGCTGGCAGGGAAGCTTTCTTT
CASSLAGREAFF
>TRBV5-1|TRBJ2-7|once|NA
TGCGCCAGCAGCCTCTCGTGGCAGGAATCCTACGAGCAGTACTTC
CASSLSWQESYEQYF
>TRBV2|TRBJ1-2|NA|NA
TGTGCCAGCAGTGAACAGGGACGGAGCACCTTC
CASSEQGRSTF
>TRBV6-6|TRBJ2-7|few|TRBD1
TGTGCCAGCAGTTATACGACAGGGATCTACGAGCAGTACTTC
CASSYTTGIYEQYF
>TRBV10-3|TRBJ1-2|NA|NA
TGTGCCATCTCACTTGAGGGGAGTGGCTACACCTTC
CAISLEGSGYTF
>TRBV6-2/TRBV6-3|TRBJ1-2|few|NA
TGTGCCAGCAGTTATCAGGCCCCGGCTACCTATGGCTACACCTTC
CASSYQAPATYGYTF
>TRBV2|TRBJ1-2|few|NA
TGTGCCAGCAGGACTGTGGGGTATGGCTACACCTTC
CASRTVGYGYTF
>TRBV18|TRBJ2-5|NA|TRBD1
TGTGCCAGCTCACCAATCCGCGGGACAGGTTTTGTTAATAATCAAGAGACCCAGTACTTC
CASSPIRGTGFVNNQETQYF
>TRBV20-1|TRBJ1-5|NA|NA
TGCAGTGCTTCCCCCGGACTTCGGCAGCCCCAGCATTTT
CSASPGLRQPQHF
>TRBV29-1|TRBJ2-3|many|TRBD1
TGCAGCGTTGTCCAGACAGGGGGACCCACAGATACGCAGTATTTT
CSVVQTGGPTDTQYF
>TRBV12-3/TRBV12-4|TRBJ1-5|few|NA
TGTGCCAGCAGAAGCAGGGGAGGTAGCAATCAGCCCCAGCATTTT
CASRSRGGSNQPQHF
>TRBV3-1|TRBJ2-7|NA|NA
TGTGCCAGCAGCCAAGACCCTTGGGACGAGCAGTACTTC
CASSQDPWDEQYF
>TRBV2|TRBJ2-1|NA|NA
TGTGCCAGCACCGTAACCTACAATGAGCAGTTCTTC
CASTVTYNEQFF
>TRBV28|TRBJ1-6|NA|NA
TGTGCCAGCAGTTTAGGGACAAGGAATTCACCCCTCCACTTT
CASSLGTRNSPLHF
>TRBV5-1|TRBJ2-7|NA|NA
TGCGCCAGCAGCTTGGATTCCAGGATCAGCTCCTACGAGCAGTACTTC
CASSLDSRISSYEQYF
>TRBV20-1|TRBJ2-1|few|TRBD2
TGCAGTGCCGAGGGCGGGGGGCTCCCCCTCACCAATGAGCAGTTCTTC
CSAEGGGLPLTNEQFF